These 6 T cell receptor beta chains came from one sample sequenced in a study of blood T cells in healthy people across ages. Combining a sample-barcoded 5' primer with a J-beta primer mix, a second PCR ran for roughly 7 to 12 cycles. Each CDR3 protein is one row after TCRdb ran MiXCR on the 5' RACE reads. The sample includes about 930,000 distinct CDR3 sequences, almost 30% of them seen just once. These same data were also listed under a study on T cells of mothers and their children.

Sequencing was carried out using blood. The receptor source for this set is a woman between 40 and 55 years old in good health.

The V gene is TRBV6-4, the J gene TRBJ2-1; D is unclear. V lost 2 bases, J lost 5 bases, and 10 bases lay in between. Germline CDR1 reads MRHNA; CDR2 reads SNTAGT. This CDR3 has 14 amino acids. The CDR3 is CASSDGVEDNEQFF. In DNA form, the CDR3 reads TGTGCCAGCAGTGACGGTGTGGAAGACAATGAGCAGTTCTTC.

The genes are TRBV12-3 or TRBV12-4 and TRBJ2-2, with TRBD1 identical over 7 bases. V gave up 6 bases and J gave up 2 bases; unmatched junction bases: 6. The CDR3 has 15 amino acids. CDR3 DNA: TGTGCCAGCAGCCCGGGACAGCCAAACACCGGGGAGCTGTTTTTT. This codes for CASSPGQPNTGELFF.

The chain couples TRBV29-1 to TRBJ2-1; 7 bases agree with TRBD1. After removal of 6 bases from V and 10 bases from J, the junction contained 9 bases not matched to a gene. The CDR3 spans 12 residues. The V gene's germline CDR1 is SQVTM and CDR2 ANQGSEA. DNA for the CDR3: TGCAGCGTCGGACGACAGGGCTGGGAGCAGTTCTTC. It translates to CSVGRQGWEQFF.

As to this clonotype: Since a much larger clone is just one base distant, this may be a read error. The gene calls are TRBV25-1 and TRBJ1-2; 7 nucleotides align to TRBD1. V lost 5 bases to trimming and J lost 7 bases; unmatched junction nucleotides: 13. Germline V gene sequence: CDR1 MGHDK, CDR2 SYGVNS. The CDR3 has 15 amino acids. The CDR3 here is CASSSLGQNFGGYTF. CDR3 DNA sequence: TGTGCCAGCAGTTCACTGGGACAGAATTTCGGTGGCTACACCTTC.

At least ten counts were recorded for this clonotype. A much larger clone is a single base away; this may be a read error. The chain employs TRBV6-1 and TRBJ2-6; D might be TRBD2 (5 bases). CDR3 length equals 14 residues. CDR1 is MNHNS and CDR2 is SASEGT in the germline V gene. The CDR3 loop is CVSSGSSGANVLTF. CDR3 nucleotides: TGTGTCAGCAGCGGTAGCTCTGGGGCCAACGTCCTGACTTTC.

J is TRBJ1-6 and V is TRBV5-6, with D possibly TRBD1 on 5 matching bases. The germline V gene has CDR1 SGHDT and CDR2 YYEEEE. The CDR3 spans 13 residues. Deletions cut 3 bases from V and 10 bases from J, with 11 bases between. CDR3 nucleotides: TGTGCCAGCAGCTCCGGGGCTTTCTCACCCCTCCACTTT. Protein: CASSSGAFSPLHF.